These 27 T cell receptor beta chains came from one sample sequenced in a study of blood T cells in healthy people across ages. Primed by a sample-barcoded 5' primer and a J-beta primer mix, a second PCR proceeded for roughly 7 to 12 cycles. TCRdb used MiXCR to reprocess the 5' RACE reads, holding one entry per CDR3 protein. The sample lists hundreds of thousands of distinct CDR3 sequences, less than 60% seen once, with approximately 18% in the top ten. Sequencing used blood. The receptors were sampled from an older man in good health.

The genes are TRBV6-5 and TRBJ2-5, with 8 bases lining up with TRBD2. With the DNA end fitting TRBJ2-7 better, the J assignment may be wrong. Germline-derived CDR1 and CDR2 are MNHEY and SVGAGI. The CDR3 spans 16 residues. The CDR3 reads CASSPRLACTSYEQYF. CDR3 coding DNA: TGTGCCAGCAGTCCGCGACTAGCGTGTACCTCCTACGAGCAGTACTTC.

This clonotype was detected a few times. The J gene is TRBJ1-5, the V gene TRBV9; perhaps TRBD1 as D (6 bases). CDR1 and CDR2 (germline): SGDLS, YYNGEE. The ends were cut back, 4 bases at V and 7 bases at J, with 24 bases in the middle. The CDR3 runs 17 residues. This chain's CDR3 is CASSSHPGQGLRQPQHF. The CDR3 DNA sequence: TGTGCCAGCAGCTCCCACCCCGGGCAGGGGCTTCGCCAGCCCCAGCATTTT. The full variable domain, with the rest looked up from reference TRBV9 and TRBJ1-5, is DSGVTQTPKHLITATGQRVTLRCSPRSGDLSVYWYQQSLDQGLQFLIQYYNGEERAKGNILERFSAQQFPDLHSELNLSSLELGDSALYFCASSSHPGQGLRQPQHFGDGTRLSIL.

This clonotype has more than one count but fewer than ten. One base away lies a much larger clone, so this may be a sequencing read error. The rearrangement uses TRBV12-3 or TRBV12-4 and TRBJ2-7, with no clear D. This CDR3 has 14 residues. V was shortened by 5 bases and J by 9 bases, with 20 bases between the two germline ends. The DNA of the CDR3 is TGTGCCAGCAGTGTAAACAGAGAGTCAACCGGGCAGTACTTC. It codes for CASSVNRESTGQYF.

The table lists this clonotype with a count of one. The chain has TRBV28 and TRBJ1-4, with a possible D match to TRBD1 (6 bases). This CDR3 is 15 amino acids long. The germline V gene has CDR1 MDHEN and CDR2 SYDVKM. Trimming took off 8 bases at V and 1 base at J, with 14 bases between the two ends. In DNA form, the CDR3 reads TGTGCCAGCCGAAGGACAGATCTAACTAATGAAAAACTGTTTTTT. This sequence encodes CASRRTDLTNEKLFF.

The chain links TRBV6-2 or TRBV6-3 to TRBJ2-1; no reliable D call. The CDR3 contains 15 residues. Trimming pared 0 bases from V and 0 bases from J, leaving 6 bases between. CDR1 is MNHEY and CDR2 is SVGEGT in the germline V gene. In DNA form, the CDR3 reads TGTGCCAGCAGTTACTCGTACACCTCCTACAATGAGCAGTTCTTC. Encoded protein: CASSYSYTSYNEQFF.

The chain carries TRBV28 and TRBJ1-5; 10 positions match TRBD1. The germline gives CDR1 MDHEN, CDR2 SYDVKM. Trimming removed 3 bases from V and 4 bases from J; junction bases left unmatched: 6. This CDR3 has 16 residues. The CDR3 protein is CASSLGDRGPNQPQHF. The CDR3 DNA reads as TGTGCCAGCAGTTTGGGGGACAGGGGACCTAATCAGCCCCAGCATTTT.

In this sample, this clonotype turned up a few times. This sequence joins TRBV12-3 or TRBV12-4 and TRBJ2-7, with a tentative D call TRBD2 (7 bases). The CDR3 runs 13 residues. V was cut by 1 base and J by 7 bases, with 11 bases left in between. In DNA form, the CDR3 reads TGTGCCAGCAGTTTAGTGGGAGGGGGAGAGCAGTACTTC. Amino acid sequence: CASSLVGGGEQYF.

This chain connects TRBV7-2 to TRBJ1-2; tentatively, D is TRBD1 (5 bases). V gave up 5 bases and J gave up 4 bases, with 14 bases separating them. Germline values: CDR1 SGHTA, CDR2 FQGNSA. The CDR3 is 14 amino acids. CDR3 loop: CASSPGTWGYGYTF. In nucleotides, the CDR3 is TGTGCCAGCAGCCCTGGGACTTGGGGCTATGGCTACACCTTC.

CDR3 residues: CASSWPAGDNTGELFF. In nucleotides, the CDR3 is TGTGCCAGCAGTTGGCCAGCGGGAGACAACACCGGGGAGCTGTTTTTT. This chain connects TRBV28 to TRBJ2-2; 8 bases agree with TRBD2. Germline V CDR1 and CDR2: MDHEN, SYDVKM. The CDR3 is 16 residues long. The trim removed 4 bases at V and 2 bases at J, leaving 6 bases unmatched.

This chain's CDR3 is CASSHVTTGPGTEAFF. The CDR3 bases are TGCGCCAGCAGCCATGTAACGACAGGTCCTGGCACTGAAGCTTTCTTT. The chain links TRBV5-1 to TRBJ1-1; tentatively, D is TRBD1 (6 bases). The CDR3 covers 16 residues. Trimming stripped 4 bases from V and 4 bases from J, with 20 bases between. The germline V gene has CDR1 SGHRS and CDR2 YFSETQ. Filled out from reference TRBV5-1 and TRBJ1-1, the complete variable domain reads KAGVTQTPRYLIKTRGQQVTLSCSPISGHRSVSWYQQTPGQGLQFLFEYFSETQRNKGNFPGRFSGRQFSNSRSEMNVSTLELGDSALYLCASSHVTTGPGTEAFFGQGTRLTVV.

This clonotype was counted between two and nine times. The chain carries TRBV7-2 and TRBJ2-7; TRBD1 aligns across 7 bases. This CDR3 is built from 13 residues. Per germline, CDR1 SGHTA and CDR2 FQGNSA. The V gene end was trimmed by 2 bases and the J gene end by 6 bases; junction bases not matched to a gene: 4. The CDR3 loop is CASSLPTGFEQYF. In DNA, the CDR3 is TGTGCCAGCAGCTTACCGACAGGGTTCGAGCAGTACTTC.

CDR3 DNA: TGCAGTGGGGACGGGCCCACAGATACGCAGTATTTT. Protein product: CSGDGPTDTQYF. V gene TRBV20-1 combines with J gene TRBJ2-3; D tentatively fits TRBD1 or TRBD2 (5 bases each). This CDR3 is 12 amino acids long. CDR1 and CDR2 (germline): DFQATT, SNEGSKA (reference sequence). V dropped 7 bases and J dropped 2 bases, with 10 bases sitting between them.

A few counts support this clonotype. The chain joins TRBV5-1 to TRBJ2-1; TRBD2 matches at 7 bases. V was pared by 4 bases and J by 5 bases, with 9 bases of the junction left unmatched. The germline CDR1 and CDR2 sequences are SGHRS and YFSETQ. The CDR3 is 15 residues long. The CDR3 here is CASSDLAGINNEQFF. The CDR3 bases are TGCGCCAGCAGCGACTTAGCGGGTATAAACAATGAGCAGTTCTTC.

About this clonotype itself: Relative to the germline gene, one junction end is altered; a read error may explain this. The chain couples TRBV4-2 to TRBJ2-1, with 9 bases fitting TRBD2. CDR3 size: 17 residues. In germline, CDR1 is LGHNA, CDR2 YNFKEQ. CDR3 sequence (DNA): TGTGCCAGCAGCCAGGAGAGACTAGCGGAAGGGTACAGTGAGCAGTTCTTC. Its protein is CASSQERLAEGYSEQFF.

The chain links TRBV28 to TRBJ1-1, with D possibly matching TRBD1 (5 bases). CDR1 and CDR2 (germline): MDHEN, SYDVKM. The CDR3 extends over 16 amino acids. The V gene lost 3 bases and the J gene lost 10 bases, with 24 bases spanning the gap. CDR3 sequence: CASSLSVMTKRGAAFF. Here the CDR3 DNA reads TGTGCCAGCAGTTTGTCAGTTATGACAAAGCGAGGGGCAGCTTTCTTT.

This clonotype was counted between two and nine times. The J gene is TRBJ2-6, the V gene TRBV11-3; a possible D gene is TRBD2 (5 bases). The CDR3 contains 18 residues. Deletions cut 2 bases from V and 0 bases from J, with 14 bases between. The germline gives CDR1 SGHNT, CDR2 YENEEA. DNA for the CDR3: TGTGCCAGCAGCTTAAGCGCGGGTGCAAGCTCTGGGGCCAACGTCCTGACTTTC. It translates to CASSLSAGASSGANVLTF.

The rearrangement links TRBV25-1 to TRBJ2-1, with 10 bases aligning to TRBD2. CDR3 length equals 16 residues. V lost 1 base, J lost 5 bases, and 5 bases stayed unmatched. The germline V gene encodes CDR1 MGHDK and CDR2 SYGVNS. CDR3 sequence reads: CASSELPSGRDNEQFF. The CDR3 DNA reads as TGTGCCAGCAGTGAATTACCCAGCGGGAGGGACAATGAGCAGTTCTTC.

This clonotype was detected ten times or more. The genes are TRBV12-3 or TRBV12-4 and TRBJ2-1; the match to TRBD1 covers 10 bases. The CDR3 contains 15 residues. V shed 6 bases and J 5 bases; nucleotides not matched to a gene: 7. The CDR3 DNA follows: TGTGCCAGCAGCTTCGACAGGGGGCAAAACAATGAGCAGTTCTTC. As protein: CASSFDRGQNNEQFF.

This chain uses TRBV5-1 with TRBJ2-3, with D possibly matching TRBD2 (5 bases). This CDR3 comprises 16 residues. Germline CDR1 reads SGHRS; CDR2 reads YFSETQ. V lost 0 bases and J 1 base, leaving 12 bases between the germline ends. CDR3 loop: CASSLDGVSGTDTQYF. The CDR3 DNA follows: TGCGCCAGCAGCTTGGACGGGGTCTCCGGCACAGATACGCAGTATTTT.

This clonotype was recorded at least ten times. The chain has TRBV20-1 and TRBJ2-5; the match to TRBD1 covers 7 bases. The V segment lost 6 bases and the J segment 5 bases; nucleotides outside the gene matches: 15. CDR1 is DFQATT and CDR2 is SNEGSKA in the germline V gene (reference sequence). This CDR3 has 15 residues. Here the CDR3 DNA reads TGCAGTGCGCCAAATGACAGGGCATCACAGGAGACCCAGTACTTC. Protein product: CSAPNDRASQETQYF.

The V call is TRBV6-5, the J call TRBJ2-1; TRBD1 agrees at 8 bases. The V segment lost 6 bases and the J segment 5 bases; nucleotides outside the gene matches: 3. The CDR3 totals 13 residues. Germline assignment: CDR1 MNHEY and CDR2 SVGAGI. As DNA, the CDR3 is TGTGCCAGCAGGGGGACAGGAGACAATGAGCAGTTCTTC. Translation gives CASRGTGDNEQFF.

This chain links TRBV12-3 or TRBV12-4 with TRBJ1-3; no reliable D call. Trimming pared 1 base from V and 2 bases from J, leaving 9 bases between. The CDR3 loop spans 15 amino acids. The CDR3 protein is CASSLVTGTGNTIYF. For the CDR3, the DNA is TGTGCCAGCAGTTTAGTTACTGGGACTGGAAACACCATATATTTT.

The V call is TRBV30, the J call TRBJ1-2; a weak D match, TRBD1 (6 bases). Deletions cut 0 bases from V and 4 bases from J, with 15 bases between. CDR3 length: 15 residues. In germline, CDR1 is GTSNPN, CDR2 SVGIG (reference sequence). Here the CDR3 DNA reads TGTGCCTGGAGTGTACTGGTCGCAGGGGCCTATGGCTACACCTTC. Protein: CAWSVLVAGAYGYTF.

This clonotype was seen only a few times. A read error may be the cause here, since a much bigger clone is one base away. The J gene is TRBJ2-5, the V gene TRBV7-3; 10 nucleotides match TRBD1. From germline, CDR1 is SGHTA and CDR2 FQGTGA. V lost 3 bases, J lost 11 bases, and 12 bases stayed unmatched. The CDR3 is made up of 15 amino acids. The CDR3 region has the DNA TGTGCCAGCAGCTTTTTTGGGACAGGGGTTATCGGGCAGTACTTC. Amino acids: CASSFFGTGVIGQYF.

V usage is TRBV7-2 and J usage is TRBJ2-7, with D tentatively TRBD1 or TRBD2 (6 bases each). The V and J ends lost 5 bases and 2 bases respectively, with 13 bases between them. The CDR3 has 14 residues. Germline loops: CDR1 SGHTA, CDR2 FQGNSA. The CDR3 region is CASSAGGGPYEQYF. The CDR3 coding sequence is TGTGCCAGCAGCGCAGGTGGGGGGCCCTACGAGCAGTACTTC.

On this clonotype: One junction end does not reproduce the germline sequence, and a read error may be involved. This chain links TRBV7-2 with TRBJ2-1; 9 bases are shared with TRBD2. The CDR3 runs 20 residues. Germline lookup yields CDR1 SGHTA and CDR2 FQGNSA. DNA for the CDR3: TGTGCCGGCAGCTTCCTTCGACGGGCGGGAGGGCCCCTCTCGTACAATGAGCAGTTCTTC. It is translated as CAGSFLRRAGGPLSYNEQFF.

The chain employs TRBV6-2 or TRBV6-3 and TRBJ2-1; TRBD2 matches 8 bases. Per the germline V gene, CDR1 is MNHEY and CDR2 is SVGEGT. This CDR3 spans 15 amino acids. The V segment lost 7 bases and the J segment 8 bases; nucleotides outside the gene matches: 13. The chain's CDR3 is CASNQGRLAGHEQFF. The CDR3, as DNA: TGTGCCAGCAACCAGGGGAGGCTAGCGGGCCATGAGCAGTTCTTC.